The present T cell receptor beta chain was sequenced within a study of blood T cells in healthy people across ages. Study-wide findings and caveats: Total diversity from one million sequenced T cells was likely underestimated.

Germline V gene sequence: CDR1 SGHTA, CDR2 FQGNSA. This CDR3 spans 13 amino acids. The V gene lost 2 bases and the J gene lost 6 bases, with 8 bases spanning the gap. With respect to this clonotype: Antigen unknown.

A J-beta primer mix and a sample-barcoded 5' primer were used in a second PCR of about 7 to 12 cycles. TCRdb reprocessed the 5' RACE reads via MiXCR and lists one record per CDR3 protein. This sample has 800,000 or so distinct CDR3 sequences; around half occur once, and the top ten carry around 18%. This clonotype was obtained from an older man in good health. The J gene is TRBJ1-5, the V gene TRBV7-2; D uncertain. Specimen: blood. In DNA, the CDR3 is TGTGCCAGCAGCTTATGGACGGGTCAGCCCCAGCATTTT. Protein product: CASSLWTGQPQHF.